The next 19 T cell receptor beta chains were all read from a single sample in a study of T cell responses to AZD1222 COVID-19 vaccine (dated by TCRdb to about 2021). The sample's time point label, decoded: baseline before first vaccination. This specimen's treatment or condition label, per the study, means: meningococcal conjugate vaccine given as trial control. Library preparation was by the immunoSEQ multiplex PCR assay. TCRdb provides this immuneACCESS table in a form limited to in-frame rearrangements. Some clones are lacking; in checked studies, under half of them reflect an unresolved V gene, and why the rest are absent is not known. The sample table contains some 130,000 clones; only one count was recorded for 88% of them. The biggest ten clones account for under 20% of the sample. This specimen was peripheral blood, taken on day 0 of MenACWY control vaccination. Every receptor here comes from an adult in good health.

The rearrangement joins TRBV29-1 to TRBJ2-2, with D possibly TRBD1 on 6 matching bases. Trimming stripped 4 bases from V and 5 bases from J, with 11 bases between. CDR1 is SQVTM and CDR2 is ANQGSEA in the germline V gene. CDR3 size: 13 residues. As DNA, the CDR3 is TGCAGCGTTGCGGCAGGGGTTACCGGGGAGCTGTTTTTT. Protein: CSVAAGVTGELFF.

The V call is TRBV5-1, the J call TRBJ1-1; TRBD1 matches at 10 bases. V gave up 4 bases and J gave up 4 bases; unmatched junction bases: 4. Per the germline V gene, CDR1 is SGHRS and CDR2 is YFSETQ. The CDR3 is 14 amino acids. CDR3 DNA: TGCGCCAGCAGCACCAGGACAGGGGGCACTGAAGCTTTCTTT. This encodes CASSTRTGGTEAFF.

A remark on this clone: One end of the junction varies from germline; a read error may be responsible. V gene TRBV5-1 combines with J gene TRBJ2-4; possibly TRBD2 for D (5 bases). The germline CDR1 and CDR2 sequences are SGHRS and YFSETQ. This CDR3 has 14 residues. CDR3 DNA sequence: TGCGCCAGCAGTTTGGACTTAGCCAAAAACATTCAGTACTTC. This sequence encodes CASSLDLAKNIQYF.

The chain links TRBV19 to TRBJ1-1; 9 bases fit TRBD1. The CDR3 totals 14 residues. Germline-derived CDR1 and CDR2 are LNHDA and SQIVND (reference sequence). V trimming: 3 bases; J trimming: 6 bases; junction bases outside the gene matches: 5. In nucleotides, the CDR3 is TGTGCCAGTAGTATCCAGACAGGGGGACCTGAAGCTTTCTTT. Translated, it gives CASSIQTGGPEAFF.

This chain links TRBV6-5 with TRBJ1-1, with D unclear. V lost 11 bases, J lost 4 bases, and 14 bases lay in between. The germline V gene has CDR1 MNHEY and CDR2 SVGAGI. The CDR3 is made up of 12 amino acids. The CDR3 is CAAWVGSTEAFF. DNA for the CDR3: TGTGCCGCGTGGGTAGGGAGCACTGAAGCTTTCTTT.

The CDR3 sequence: CASSLAPGLPTSSYEQYF. CDR3 coding DNA: TGCGCCAGCAGCTTGGCCCCGGGACTCCCTACGAGCTCCTACGAGCAGTACTTC. V usage is TRBV5-1 and J usage is TRBJ2-7, with D possibly being TRBD2 (6 bases). The CDR3 is 18 residues long. V lost 0 bases and J 0 bases, leaving 19 bases between the germline ends. Germline V gene data show CDR1 as SGHRS and CDR2 as YFSETQ.

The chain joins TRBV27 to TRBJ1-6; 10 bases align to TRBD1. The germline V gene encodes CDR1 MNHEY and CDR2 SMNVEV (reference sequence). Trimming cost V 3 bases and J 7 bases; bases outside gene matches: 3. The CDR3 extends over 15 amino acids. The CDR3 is CASSFRDRGNSPLHF. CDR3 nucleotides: TGTGCCAGCAGTTTCCGGGACAGGGGAAATTCACCCCTCCACTTT.

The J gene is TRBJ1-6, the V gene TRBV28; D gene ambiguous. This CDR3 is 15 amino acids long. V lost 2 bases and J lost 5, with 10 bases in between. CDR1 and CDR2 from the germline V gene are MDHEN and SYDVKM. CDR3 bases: TGTGCCAGCAGTTTACCACAGCCAAATAATTCACCCCTCCACTTT. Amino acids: CASSLPQPNNSPLHF.

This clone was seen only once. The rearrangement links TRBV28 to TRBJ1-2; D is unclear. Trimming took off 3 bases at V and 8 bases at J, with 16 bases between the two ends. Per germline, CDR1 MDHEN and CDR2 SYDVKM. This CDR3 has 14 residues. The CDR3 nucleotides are TGTGCCAGCAGTTTTAGCCCGGTCTCGGCGGGCTACACCTTC. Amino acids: CASSFSPVSAGYTF.

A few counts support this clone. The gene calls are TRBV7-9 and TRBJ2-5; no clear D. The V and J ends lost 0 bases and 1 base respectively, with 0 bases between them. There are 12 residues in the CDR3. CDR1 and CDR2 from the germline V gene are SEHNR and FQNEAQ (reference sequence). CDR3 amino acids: CASSLAQETQYF. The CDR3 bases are TGTGCCAGCAGCTTAGCCCAAGAGACCCAGTACTTC. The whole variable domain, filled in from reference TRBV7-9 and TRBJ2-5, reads DTGVSQNPRHKITKRGQNVTFRCDPISEHNRLYWYRQTLGQGPEFLTYFQNEAQLEKSRLLSDRFSAERPKGSFSTLEIQRTEQGDSAMYLCASSLAQETQYFGPGTRLLVL.

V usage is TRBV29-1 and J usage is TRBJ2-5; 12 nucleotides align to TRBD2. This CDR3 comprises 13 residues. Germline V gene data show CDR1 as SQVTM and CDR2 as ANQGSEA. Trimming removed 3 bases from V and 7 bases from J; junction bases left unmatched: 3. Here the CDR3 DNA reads TGCAGCGTTGAGCTAGCGGGAGGGCTGACCCAGTACTTC. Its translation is CSVELAGGLTQYF.

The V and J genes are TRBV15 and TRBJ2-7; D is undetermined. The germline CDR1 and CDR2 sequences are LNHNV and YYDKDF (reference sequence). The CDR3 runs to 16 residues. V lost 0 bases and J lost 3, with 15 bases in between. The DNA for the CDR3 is TGTGCCACCAGCAGAGACAACGTTATTCGGAGCTACGAGCAGTACTTC. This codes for CATSRDNVIRSYEQYF.

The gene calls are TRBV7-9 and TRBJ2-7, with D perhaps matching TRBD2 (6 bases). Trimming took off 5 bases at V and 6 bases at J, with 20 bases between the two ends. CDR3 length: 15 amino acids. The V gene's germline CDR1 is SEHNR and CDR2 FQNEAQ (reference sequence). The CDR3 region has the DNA TGTGCCAGCAGCCAGGCCAGGGACCGGAGGGTCGAGCAGTACTTC. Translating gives CASSQARDRRVEQYF.

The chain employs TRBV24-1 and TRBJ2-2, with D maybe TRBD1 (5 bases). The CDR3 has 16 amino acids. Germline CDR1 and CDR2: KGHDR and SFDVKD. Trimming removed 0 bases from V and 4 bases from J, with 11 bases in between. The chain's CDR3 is CATSDLSRASTGELFF. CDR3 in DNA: TGTGCCACCAGTGATTTGTCCAGGGCGAGCACCGGGGAGCTGTTTTTT.

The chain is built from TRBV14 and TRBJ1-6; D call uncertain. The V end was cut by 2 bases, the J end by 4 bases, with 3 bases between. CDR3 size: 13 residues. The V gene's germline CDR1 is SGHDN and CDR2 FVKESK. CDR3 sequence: CASSQLYNSPLHF. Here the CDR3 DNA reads TGTGCCAGCAGCCAACTATATAATTCACCCCTCCACTTT.

The CDR3 region is CASSPRQGRQPQHF. The DNA of the CDR3 is TGTGCCAGCAGTCCTCGACAGGGGCGTCAGCCCCAGCATTTT. This rearrangement joins TRBV28 to TRBJ1-5; 8 bases are a match to TRBD1. The CDR3 sequence is 14 residues long. J gave up 6 bases and V 5 bases, and 6 bases lay outside the gene matches. CDR1 is MDHEN, CDR2 SYDVKM, per germline.

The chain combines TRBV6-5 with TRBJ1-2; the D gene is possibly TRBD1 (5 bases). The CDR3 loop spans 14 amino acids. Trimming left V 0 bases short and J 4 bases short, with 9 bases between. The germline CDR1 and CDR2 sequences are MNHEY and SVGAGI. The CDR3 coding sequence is TGTGCCAGCAGTTACTCAGAGGGACGCTATGGCTACACCTTC. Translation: CASSYSEGRYGYTF.

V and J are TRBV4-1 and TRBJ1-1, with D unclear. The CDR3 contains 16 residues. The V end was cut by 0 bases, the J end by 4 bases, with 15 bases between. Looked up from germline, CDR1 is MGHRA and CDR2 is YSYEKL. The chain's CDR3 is CASSQDPLAAATEAFF. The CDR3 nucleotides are TGCGCCAGCAGCCAAGACCCCCTGGCGGCGGCCACTGAAGCTTTCTTT.

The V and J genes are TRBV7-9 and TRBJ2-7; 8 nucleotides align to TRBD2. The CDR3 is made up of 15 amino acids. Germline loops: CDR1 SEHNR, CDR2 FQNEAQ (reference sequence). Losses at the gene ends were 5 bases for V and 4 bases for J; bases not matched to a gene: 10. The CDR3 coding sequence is TGTGCCAGCAGCGGAAGGAATGGCGGGAGGTACGAGCAGTACTTC. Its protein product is CASSGRNGGRYEQYF. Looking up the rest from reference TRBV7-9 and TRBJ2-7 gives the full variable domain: DTGVSQNPRHKITKRGQNVTFRCDPISEHNRLYWYRQTLGQGPEFLTYFQNEAQLEKSRLLSDRFSAERPKGSFSTLEIQRTEQGDSAMYLCASSGRNGGRYEQYFGPGTRLTVT.